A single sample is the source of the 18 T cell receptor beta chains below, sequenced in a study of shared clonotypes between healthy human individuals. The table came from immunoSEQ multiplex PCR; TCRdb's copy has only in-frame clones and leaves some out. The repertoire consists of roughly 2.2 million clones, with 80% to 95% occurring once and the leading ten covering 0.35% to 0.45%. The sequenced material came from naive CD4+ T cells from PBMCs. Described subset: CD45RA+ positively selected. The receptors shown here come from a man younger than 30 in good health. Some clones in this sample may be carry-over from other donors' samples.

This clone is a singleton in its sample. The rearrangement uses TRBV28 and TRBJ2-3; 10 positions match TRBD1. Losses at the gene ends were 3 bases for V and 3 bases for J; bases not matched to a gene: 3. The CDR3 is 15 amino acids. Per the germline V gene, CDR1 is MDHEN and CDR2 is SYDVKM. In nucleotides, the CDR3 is TGTGCCAGCAGTTTTGGGACAGGGGTTACAGATACGCAGTATTTT. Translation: CASSFGTGVTDTQYF.

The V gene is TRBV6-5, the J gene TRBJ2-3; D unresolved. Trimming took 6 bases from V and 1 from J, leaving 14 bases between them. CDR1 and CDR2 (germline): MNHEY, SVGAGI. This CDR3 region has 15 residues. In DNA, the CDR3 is TGTGCCAGCAGCCAACTCCGAAGGCGCACAGATACGCAGTATTTT. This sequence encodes CASSQLRRRTDTQYF.

The CDR3 protein is CASSVQGAGATDTQYF. CDR3 bases: TGTGCCAGCAGCGTTCAGGGGGCGGGAGCGACAGATACGCAGTATTTT. The V gene is TRBV9, the J gene TRBJ2-3; maybe TRBD1 (8 bases). In germline, CDR1 is SGDLS, CDR2 YYNGEE. The length of the CDR3 is 16 residues. Trimming left V 2 bases short and J 3 bases short, with 16 bases between. Looking up the rest from reference TRBV9 and TRBJ2-3 gives the full variable domain: DSGVTQTPKHLITATGQRVTLRCSPRSGDLSVYWYQQSLDQGLQFLIQYYNGEERAKGNILERFSAQQFPDLHSELNLSSLELGDSALYFCASSVQGAGATDTQYFGPGTRLTVL.

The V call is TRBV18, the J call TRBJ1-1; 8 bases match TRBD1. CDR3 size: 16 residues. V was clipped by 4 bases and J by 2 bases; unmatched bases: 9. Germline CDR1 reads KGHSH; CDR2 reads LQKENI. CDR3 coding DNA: TGTGCCAGCTCACATACCCCCGGACAGGGCAACACTGAAGCTTTCTTT. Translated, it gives CASSHTPGQGNTEAFF.

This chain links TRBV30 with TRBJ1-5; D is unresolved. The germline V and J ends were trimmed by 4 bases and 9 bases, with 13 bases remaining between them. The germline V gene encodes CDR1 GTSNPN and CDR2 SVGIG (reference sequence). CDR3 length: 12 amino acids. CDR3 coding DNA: TGTGCCTGGATGCTCAATTCAGGGCCCCAGCATTTT. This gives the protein CAWMLNSGPQHF.

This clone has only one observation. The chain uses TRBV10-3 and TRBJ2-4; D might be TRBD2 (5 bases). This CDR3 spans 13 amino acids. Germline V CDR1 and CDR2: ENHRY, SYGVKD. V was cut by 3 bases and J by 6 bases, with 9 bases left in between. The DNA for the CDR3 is TGTGCCATCAGTGACGCTGGAGGAAACATTCAGTACTTC. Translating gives CAISDAGGNIQYF.

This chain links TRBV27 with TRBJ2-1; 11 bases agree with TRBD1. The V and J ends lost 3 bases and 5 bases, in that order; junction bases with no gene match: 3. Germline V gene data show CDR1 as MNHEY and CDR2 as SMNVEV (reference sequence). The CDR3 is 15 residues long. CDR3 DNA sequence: TGTGCCAGCAGTTTGGGGACAGGGGGGCACAATGAGCAGTTCTTC. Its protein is CASSLGTGGHNEQFF.

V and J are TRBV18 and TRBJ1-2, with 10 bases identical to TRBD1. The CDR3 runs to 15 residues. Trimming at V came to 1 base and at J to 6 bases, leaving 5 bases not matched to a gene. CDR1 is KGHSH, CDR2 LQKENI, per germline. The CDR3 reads CASSPRQGAIDGYTF. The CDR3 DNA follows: TGTGCCAGCTCACCACGACAGGGGGCTATCGATGGCTACACCTTC.

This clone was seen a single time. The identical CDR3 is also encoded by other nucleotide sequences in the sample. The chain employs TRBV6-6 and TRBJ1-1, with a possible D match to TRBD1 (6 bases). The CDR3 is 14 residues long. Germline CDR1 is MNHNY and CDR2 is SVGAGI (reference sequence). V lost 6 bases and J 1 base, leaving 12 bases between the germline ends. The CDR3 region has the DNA TGTGCCAGCAGCTCACAGGGACAGAACACTGAAGCTTTCTTT. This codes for CASSSQGQNTEAFF.

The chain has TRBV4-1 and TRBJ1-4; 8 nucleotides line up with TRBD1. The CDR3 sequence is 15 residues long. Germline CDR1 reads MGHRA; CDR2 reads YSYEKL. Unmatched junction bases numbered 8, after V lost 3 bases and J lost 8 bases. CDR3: CASSQDGQGFEKLFF. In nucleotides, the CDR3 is TGCGCCAGCAGCCAGGACGGACAGGGCTTCGAAAAACTGTTTTTT.

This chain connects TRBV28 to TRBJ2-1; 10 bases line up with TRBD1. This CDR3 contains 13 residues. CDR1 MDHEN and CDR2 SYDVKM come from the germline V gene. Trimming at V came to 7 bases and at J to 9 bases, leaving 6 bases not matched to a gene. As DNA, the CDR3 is TGTGCCAGCACTCCGACAGGGGGCTTTGAGCAGTTCTTC. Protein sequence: CASTPTGGFEQFF.

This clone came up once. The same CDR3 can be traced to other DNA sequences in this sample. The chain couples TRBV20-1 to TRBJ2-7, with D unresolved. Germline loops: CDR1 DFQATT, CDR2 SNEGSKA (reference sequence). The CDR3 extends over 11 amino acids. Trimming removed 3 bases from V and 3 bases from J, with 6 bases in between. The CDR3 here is CSASQLYEQYF. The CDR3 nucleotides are TGCAGTGCTAGTCAGCTCTACGAGCAGTACTTC.

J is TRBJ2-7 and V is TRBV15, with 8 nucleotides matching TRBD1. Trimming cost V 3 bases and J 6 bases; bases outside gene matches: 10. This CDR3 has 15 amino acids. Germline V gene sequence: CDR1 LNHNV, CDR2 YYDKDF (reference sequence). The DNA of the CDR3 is TGTGCCACCAGCAGGTCAGGGGGCGGCCCTTCCGAGCAGTACTTC. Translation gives CATSRSGGGPSEQYF. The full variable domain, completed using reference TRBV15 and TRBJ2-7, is DAMVIQNPRYQVTQFGKPVTLSCSQTLNHNVMYWYQQKSSQAPKLLFHYYDKDFNNEADTPDNFQSRRPNTSFCFLDIRSPGLGDTAMYLCATSRSGGGPSEQYFGPGTRLTVT.

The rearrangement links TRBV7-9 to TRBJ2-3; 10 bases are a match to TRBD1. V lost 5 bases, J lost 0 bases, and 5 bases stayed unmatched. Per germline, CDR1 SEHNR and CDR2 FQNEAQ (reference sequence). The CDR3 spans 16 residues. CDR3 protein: CASSIDRGPSTDTQYF. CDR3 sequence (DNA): TGTGCCAGCAGCATAGACAGGGGGCCAAGCACAGATACGCAGTATTTT.

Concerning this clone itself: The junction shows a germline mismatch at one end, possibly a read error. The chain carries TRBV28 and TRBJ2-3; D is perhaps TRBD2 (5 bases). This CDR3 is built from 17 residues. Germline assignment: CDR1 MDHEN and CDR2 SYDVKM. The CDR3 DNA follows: TGTGCCAGCAGTTTGTTCCCGAGCGGACGCTACACATATACGCAGTATTTT. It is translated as CASSLFPSGRYTYTQYF.

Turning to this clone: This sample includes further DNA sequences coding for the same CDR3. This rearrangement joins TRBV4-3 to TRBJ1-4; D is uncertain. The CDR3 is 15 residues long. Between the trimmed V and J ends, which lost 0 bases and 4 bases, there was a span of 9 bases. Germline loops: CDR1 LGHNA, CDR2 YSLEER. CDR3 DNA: TGCGCCAGCAGCCAAGATAGGGCAGTTAATGAAAAACTGTTTTTT. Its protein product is CASSQDRAVNEKLFF.

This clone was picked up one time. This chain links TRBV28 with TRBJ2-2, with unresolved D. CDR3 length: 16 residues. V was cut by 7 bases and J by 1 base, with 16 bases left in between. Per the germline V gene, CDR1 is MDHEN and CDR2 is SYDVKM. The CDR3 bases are TGTGCCAGCACCTCGCCGCTTGGGGAGAACACCGGGGAGCTGTTTTTT. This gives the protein CASTSPLGENTGELFF. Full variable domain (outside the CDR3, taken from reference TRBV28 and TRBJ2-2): DVKVTQSSRYLVKRTGEKVFLECVQDMDHENMFWYRQDPGLGLRLIYFSYDVKMKEKGDIPEGYSVSREKKERFSLILESASTNQTSMYLCASTSPLGENTGELFFGEGSRLTVL.

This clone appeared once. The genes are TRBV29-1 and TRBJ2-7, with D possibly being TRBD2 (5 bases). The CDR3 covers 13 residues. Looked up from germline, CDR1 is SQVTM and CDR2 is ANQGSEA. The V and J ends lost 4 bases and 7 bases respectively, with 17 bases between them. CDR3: CSVGRQDGIEQYF. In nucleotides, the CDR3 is TGCAGCGTTGGACGTCAGGACGGGATAGAGCAGTACTTC.